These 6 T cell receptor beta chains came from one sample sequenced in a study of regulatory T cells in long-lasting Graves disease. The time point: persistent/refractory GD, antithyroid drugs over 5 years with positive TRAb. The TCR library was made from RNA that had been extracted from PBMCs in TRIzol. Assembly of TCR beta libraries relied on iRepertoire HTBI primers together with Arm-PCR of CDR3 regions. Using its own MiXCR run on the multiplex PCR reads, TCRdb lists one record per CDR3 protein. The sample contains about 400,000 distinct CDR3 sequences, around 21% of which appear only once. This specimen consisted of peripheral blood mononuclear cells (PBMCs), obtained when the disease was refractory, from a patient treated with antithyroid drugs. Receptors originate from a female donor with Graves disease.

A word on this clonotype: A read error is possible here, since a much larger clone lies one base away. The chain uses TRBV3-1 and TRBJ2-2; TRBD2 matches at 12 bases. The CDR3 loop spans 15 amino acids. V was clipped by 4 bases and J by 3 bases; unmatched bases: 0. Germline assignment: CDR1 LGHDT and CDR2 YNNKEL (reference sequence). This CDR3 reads CASSRLAGDTGELFF. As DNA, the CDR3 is TGTGCCAGCAGCCGACTAGCGGGAGACACCGGGGAGCTGTTTTTT.

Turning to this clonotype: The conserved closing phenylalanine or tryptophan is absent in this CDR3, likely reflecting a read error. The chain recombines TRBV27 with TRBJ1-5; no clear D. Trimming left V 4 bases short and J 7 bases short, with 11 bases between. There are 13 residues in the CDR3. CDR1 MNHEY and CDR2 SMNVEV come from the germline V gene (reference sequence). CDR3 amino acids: CASSYTVGQPQHS. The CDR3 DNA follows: TGTGCCAGCAGTTATACGGTGGGACAGCCCCAGCATTCT.

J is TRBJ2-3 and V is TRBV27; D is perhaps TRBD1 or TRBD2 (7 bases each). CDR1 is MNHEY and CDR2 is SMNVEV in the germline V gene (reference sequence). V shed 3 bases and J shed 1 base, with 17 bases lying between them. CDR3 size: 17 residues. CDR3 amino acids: CASSFLRGGRRTDTQYF. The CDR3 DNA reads TGTGCCAGCAGTTTCCTCAGGGGGGGGCGCCGCACAGATACGCAGTATTTT.

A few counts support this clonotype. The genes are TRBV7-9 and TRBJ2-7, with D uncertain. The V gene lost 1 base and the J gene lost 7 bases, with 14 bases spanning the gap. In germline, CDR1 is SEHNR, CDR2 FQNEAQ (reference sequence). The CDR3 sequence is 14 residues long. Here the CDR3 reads CASSLEGQSREQYF. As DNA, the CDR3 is TGTGCCAGCAGCTTAGAGGGCCAGTCGAGAGAGCAGTACTTC.

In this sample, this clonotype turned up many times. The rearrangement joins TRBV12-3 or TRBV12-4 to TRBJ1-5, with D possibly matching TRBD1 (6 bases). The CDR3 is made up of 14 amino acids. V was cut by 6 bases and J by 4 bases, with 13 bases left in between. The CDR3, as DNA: TGTGCCAGCAGGCCGACAGGCCAGAATCAGCCCCAGCATTTT. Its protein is CASRPTGQNQPQHF.

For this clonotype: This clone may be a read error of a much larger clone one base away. CDR3 sequence (DNA): TGTGCCAGCAGTTACGTTCAGGGGCTGGGAAGGGCCAACGTCCTGACTTTC. Its protein product is CASSYVQGLGRANVLTF. The rearrangement joins TRBV6-5 to TRBJ2-6, with D tentatively TRBD1 (6 bases). The length of the CDR3 is 17 residues. The V gene's germline CDR1 is MNHEY and CDR2 SVGAGI. The ends were cut back, 2 bases at V and 5 bases at J, with 16 bases in the middle.